A selection of T cell receptor beta chains follows, all from one sample in a study of cytomegalovirus exposure and HLA in healthy donors. This table comes from immunoSEQ multiplex PCR, and its TCRdb copy is limited to in-frame clones, with some not included. The sample carries roughly 140,000 clones, 65% to 85% recorded once. Sequencing used PBMCs. Receptors were obtained from a woman between 35 and 50 years old in good health and CMV-seropositive. Each CDR3 is given with its conserved first and last residue. The D gene is left open where the match is weak. The listing skips clone size in some rows; elsewhere it reads once, few, many or a size class.

d_call,clone_size,v_call,j_call,cdr3_aa,cdr3_nt
TRBD1,NA,TRBV4-1,TRBJ2-7,CASSRDRGLYEQYF,TGCGCCAGCAGCCGGGACAGGGGGCTCTACGAGCAGTACTTC
NA,NA,TRBV7-7,TRBJ2-7,CASSKDSGISYEQYF,TGTGCCAGCAGCAAAGATAGCGGAATCTCCTACGAGCAGTACTTC
TRBD1,NA,TRBV5-4,TRBJ1-1,CASSLVQGSEAFF,TGTGCCAGCAGCTTGGTACAGGGGTCTGAAGCTTTCTTT
NA,NA,TRBV7-9,TRBJ1-1,CASSARNTEAFF,TGTGCCAGCAGCGCCAGAAACACTGAAGCTTTCTTT
TRBD1,NA,TRBV7-7,TRBJ2-2,CASSQGTGSEELFF,TGTGCCAGCAGCCAAGGGACAGGGTCAGAGGAGCTGTTTTTT
NA,once,TRBV2,TRBJ2-7,CASSLEGKYYEQYF,TGTGCCAGCAGCCTGGAGGGAAAGTACTACGAGCAGTACTTC
TRBD1,NA,TRBV6-5,TRBJ1-2,CASSAGTVQRYTF,TGTGCCAGCAGTGCCGGGACAGTACAGCGCTACACCTTC
TRBD1,NA,TRBV7-9,TRBJ1-6,CASDRESSPLHF,TGTGCCAGCGACAGGGAGAGTTCACCCCTCCACTTT
NA,NA,TRBV6-1,TRBJ1-2,CASSVTGTLYGYTF,TGTGCCAGCAGTGTGACCGGGACACTCTATGGCTACACCTTC
NA,NA,TRBV19,TRBJ1-1,CASSEQANTEAFF,TGTGCCAGTAGCGAGCAGGCGAACACTGAAGCTTTCTTT
NA,once,TRBV19,TRBJ2-7,CASSMGSYEQYF,TGTGCCAGTAGTATGGGCAGCTACGAGCAGTACTTC
TRBD2,few,TRBV5-4,TRBJ2-1,CASSLTNSGAYNEQFF,TGTGCCAGCAGTCTTACTAACAGCGGGGCCTACAATGAGCAGTTCTTC
TRBD1,NA,TRBV6-1,TRBJ2-1,CASNPGQVYNEQFF,TGTGCCAGCAATCCGGGACAGGTCTACAATGAGCAGTTCTTC
TRBD1,NA,TRBV5-6,TRBJ1-2,CASSWLGQGARNYGYTF,TGTGCCAGCAGCTGGCTGGGACAGGGGGCGCGAAACTATGGCTACACCTTC
NA,once,TRBV15,TRBJ1-4,CATSRDLGFNEKLFF,TGTGCCACCAGCAGAGATCTGGGCTTTAATGAAAAACTGTTTTTT
TRBD1,NA,TRBV7-9,TRBJ1-4,CASSRRTGRTEKLFF,TGTGCCAGCAGCCGACGGACAGGGCGTACTGAAAAACTGTTTTTT
TRBD2,NA,TRBV18,TRBJ2-1,CASSPPLAGAYNEQFF,TGTGCCAGCTCACCGCCTCTAGCGGGGGCCTACAATGAGCAGTTCTTC
NA,NA,TRBV6-5,TRBJ1-1,CASTPGHYTEAFF,TGTGCCAGCACCCCGGGACACTACACTGAAGCTTTCTTT
NA,few,TRBV10-3,TRBJ1-2,CAIRDERRGGYGYTF,TGTGCCATCAGGGACGAGAGACGAGGAGGTTATGGCTACACCTTC
NA,once,TRBV19,TRBJ1-2,CASSMLGSGFYGYTF,TGTGCCAGTAGTATGTTGGGCAGCGGCTTCTATGGCTACACCTTC
NA,NA,TRBV7-9,TRBJ2-3,CASRKGGAGTDTQYF,TGTGCCAGCAGAAAAGGGGGGGCGGGCACAGATACGCAGTATTTT
NA,NA,TRBV28,TRBJ2-1,CASSTSGTPPNEQFF,TGTGCCAGCAGTACTTCCGGGACTCCCCCCAATGAGCAGTTCTTC
NA,NA,TRBV27,TRBJ1-1,CASSPLGRNQAFF,TGTGCCAGCAGTCCCCTCGGGAGGAATCAAGCTTTCTTT
TRBD1,few,TRBV7-9,TRBJ1-6,CASSWDRGQSPLHF,TGTGCCAGCAGCTGGGACAGGGGGCAATCACCCCTCCACTTT
NA,NA,TRBV18,TRBJ1-4,CASSPLRVGSTNEKLFF,TGTGCCAGCTCACCATTGCGGGTCGGCTCAACTAATGAAAAACTGTTTTTT
TRBD1,NA,TRBV11-1,TRBJ2-2,CDSSLVQGATGELFF,TGTGACAGCAGCTTAGTGCAGGGGGCTACCGGGGAGCTGTTTTTT
NA,once,TRBV7-3,TRBJ2-3,CASSSGTDTQYF,TGTGCCAGCAGCTCAGGCACAGATACGCAGTATTTT
TRBD1,NA,TRBV5-1,TRBJ2-5,CASSLQQGYGETQYF,TGCGCCAGCAGCTTACAACAGGGGTACGGAGAGACCCAGTACTTC
NA,NA,TRBV11-2,TRBJ2-7,CASSLNRGNEQYF,TGTGCCAGCAGCTTAAATAGAGGGAACGAGCAGTACTTC
NA,NA,TRBV5-1,TRBJ2-1,CASTPQGAVNEQFF,TGCGCCAGCACCCCACAGGGTGCGGTCAATGAGCAGTTCTTC
NA,NA,TRBV28,TRBJ2-4,CASSWASQNIQYF,TGTGCCAGCAGTTGGGCTAGCCAAAACATTCAGTACTTC
TRBD1,NA,TRBV28,TRBJ1-1,CASSYGQGGRAFF,TGTGCCAGCAGTTATGGACAGGGGGGGCGAGCTTTCTTT
NA,NA,TRBV11-2,TRBJ2-3,CASSSGQISSTDTQYF,TGTGCCAGCAGCTCAGGACAGATAAGCAGCACAGATACGCAGTATTTT
NA,NA,TRBV7-9,TRBJ2-3,CASSLAGAQDTQYF,TGTGCCAGCAGCTTAGCGGGGGCCCAAGATACGCAGTATTTT
TRBD1,few,TRBV6-6,TRBJ1-1,CASSPKDRASEAFF,TGTGCCAGCAGTCCGAAGGACAGGGCGTCTGAAGCTTTCTTT
NA,NA,TRBV6-6,TRBJ1-3,CASSYWRSSIGNTIYF,TGTGCCAGCAGTTATTGGCGCAGTAGCATTGGAAACACCATATATTTT
NA,NA,TRBV6-6,TRBJ2-2,CASNQGTGELFF,TGTGCCAGCAATCAGGGCACCGGGGAGCTGTTTTTT